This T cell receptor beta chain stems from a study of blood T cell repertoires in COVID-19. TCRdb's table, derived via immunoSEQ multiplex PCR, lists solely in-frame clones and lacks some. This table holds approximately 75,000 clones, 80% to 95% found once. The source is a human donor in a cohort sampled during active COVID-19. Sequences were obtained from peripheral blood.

The chain's CDR3 is CASSQDYETSNHNEQFF. CDR3 nucleotides: TGCGCCAGCAGCCAAGATTACGAGACTTCGAACCACAATGAGCAGTTCTTC. The J gene is TRBJ2-1, the V gene TRBV4-3; no clear D gene. The length of the CDR3 is 17 residues. Germline CDR1 and CDR2: LGHNA and YSLEER. Between the trimmed V and J ends, which lost 0 bases and 5 bases, there was a span of 17 bases.